The T cell receptor (beta chain) under discussion was sequenced for a study of PD-L1 blockade in urothelial cancer. Study background: Blood gave a median around 150,000 T cells. Study-level findings and limits: Prediction of better survival came from below-median pretreatment blood TCR clonality.

Notes on this clone: Its cognate antigen is unknown.

Method: immunoSEQ multiplex PCR; TCRdb's copy keeps in-frame clones and lacks some. The profile shows 45,000 to 50,000 clones, about 91% of them singletons. The receptor was isolated from a man aged 80 or over with urothelial cancer. The sample here was PBMCs, taken around atezolizumab (anti-PD-L1) treatment.

CDR3 in amino acids: CASSFGQGDEKLFF. The CDR3 coding sequence is TGCGCCAGCAGCTTTGGACAGGGGGATGAAAAACTGTTTTTT. This chain joins TRBV5-1 and TRBJ1-4, with 10 nucleotides matching TRBD1. The CDR3 extends over 14 amino acids. Germline CDR1 reads SGHRS; CDR2 reads YFSETQ. The junction had 1 base not matched to a gene; V was cut back by 2 bases and J by 6 bases.